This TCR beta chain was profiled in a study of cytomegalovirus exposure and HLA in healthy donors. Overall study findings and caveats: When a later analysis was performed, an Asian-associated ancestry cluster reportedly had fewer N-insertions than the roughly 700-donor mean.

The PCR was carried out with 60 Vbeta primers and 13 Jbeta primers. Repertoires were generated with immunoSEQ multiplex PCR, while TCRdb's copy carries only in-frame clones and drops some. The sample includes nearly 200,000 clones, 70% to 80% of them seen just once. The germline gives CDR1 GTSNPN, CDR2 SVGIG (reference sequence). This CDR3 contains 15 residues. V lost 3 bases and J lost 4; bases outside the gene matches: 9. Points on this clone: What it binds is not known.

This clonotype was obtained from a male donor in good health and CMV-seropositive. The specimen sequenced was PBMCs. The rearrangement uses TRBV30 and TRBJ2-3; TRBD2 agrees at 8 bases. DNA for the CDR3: TGTGCCTGGAGCCCCCCGGGGGGGCGGTCAGATACGCAGTATTTT. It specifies CAWSPPGGRSDTQYF.